Presented here are 14 T cell receptor beta chains from one specimen sequenced in a study of a mutant IDH1 vaccine in newly diagnosed glioma. No antigen has been assigned to these receptors. Sequenced by immunoSEQ multiplex PCR; TCRdb stores in-frame clones only, minus some. Of around 50,000 clones in the sample, more than 80% are singletons; the top ten hold 4.6%. Time point given: week 5, during vaccination. Every vaccination contained 300 ug of the mutant IDH1 20-mer peptide and was paired with topical imiquimod. The sequences come from PBMCs, collected from a glioma patient whose treatment included an IDH1 peptide vaccine. The receptors derive from a woman in her thirties or forties with glioma.

The table lists this clone with a count of one. This chain uses TRBV6-1 with TRBJ1-1, with TRBD1 matching 7 bases. Germline V gives CDR1 MNHNS, CDR2 SASEGT. The V and J ends lost 5 bases and 2 bases, in that order; junction bases with no gene match: 5. There are 14 residues in the CDR3. CDR3 sequence reads: CASSMGQLNTEAFF. Here the CDR3 DNA reads TGTGCCAGCAGTATGGGACAGCTTAACACTGAAGCTTTCTTT.

The V and J genes are TRBV7-9 and TRBJ2-3, with 11 positions matching TRBD2. Per germline, CDR1 SEHNR and CDR2 FQNEAQ (reference sequence). The CDR3 length is 16 residues. J gave up 2 bases and V 3 bases, and 4 bases lay outside the gene matches. The CDR3 sequence: CASSFGTSGNTDTQYF. In DNA, the CDR3 is TGTGCCAGCAGCTTTGGGACTAGCGGTAACACAGATACGCAGTATTTT.

This rearrangement joins TRBV7-2 to TRBJ2-7; 11 nucleotides match TRBD2. With 5 bases clipped from V and 2 bases from J, the junction kept 5 bases outside the gene matches. The CDR3 spans 15 residues. CDR1 and CDR2 (germline): SGHTA, FQGNSA. In DNA form, the CDR3 reads TGTGCCAGCAGCGCGACTAGCGGGGCTCCCTACGAGCAGTACTTC. Translating gives CASSATSGAPYEQYF.

For the CDR3, the DNA is TGTGCCAGCAGCCAAGAGGCTAGCAGTTACGAGCAGTACTTC. Translation: CASSQEASSYEQYF. This chain links TRBV4-2 with TRBJ2-7, with D possibly being TRBD2 (5 bases). Trimming stripped 0 bases from V and 4 bases from J, with 10 bases between. Germline lookup yields CDR1 LGHNA and CDR2 YNFKEQ. CDR3 length: 14 amino acids.

The rearrangement uses TRBV2 and TRBJ1-2, with D possibly TRBD1 on 6 matching bases. The CDR3 length is 12 residues. The ends were cut back, 4 bases at V and 4 bases at J, with 7 bases in the middle. Germline V gene sequence: CDR1 SNHLY, CDR2 FYNNEI. The CDR3 is CASSGTAYGYTF. The CDR3 region has the DNA TGTGCCAGCAGTGGGACAGCCTATGGCTACACCTTC. The full variable domain, completed using reference TRBV2 and TRBJ1-2, is EPEVTQTPSHQVTQMGQEVILRCVPISNHLYFYWYRQILGQKVEFLVSFYNNEISEKSEIFDDQFSVERPDGSNFTLKIRSTKLEDSAMYFCASSGTAYGYTFGSGTRLTVV.

V and J are TRBV7-9 and TRBJ1-1; D not resolved. Trimming took off 9 bases at V and 4 bases at J, with 21 bases between the two ends. The germline V gene has CDR1 SEHNR and CDR2 FQNEAQ (reference sequence). The CDR3 totals 15 residues. CDR3 DNA: TGTGCCAGTAGCGCGAACCCCGAAAGGTTCACTGAAGCTTTCTTT. As protein: CASSANPERFTEAFF.

The J gene is TRBJ2-7, the V gene TRBV29-1; 9 bases match TRBD1. Germline loops: CDR1 SQVTM, CDR2 ANQGSEA. The CDR3 covers 14 residues. Losses at the gene ends were 1 base for V and 3 bases for J; bases not matched to a gene: 4. CDR3 bases: TGCAGCGTTGAAGGAGGACAGGGGATCTACGAGCAGTACTTC. It is translated as CSVEGGQGIYEQYF.

This chain connects TRBV19 to TRBJ1-5; 7 positions match TRBD1. The junction had 10 bases not matched to a gene; V was cut back by 3 bases and J by 2 bases. There are 17 residues in the CDR3. Germline CDR1 and CDR2: LNHDA and SQIVND (reference sequence). The CDR3 DNA is TGTGCCAGTAGTATCTCCGTGACAGGGCGGCGCAATCAGCCCCAGCATTTT. Its translation: CASSISVTGRRNQPQHF.

This chain uses TRBV6-1 with TRBJ2-1, with 10 bases identical to TRBD1. The CDR3 runs to 14 residues. From germline, CDR1 is MNHNS and CDR2 SASEGT. J gave up 4 bases and V 6 bases, and 3 bases lay outside the gene matches. The CDR3 sequence: CASSPGQGYNEQFF. For the CDR3, the DNA is TGTGCCAGCAGCCCGGGACAGGGGTACAATGAGCAGTTCTTC.

V gene TRBV30 combines with J gene TRBJ2-1, with 7 bases lining up with TRBD2. There are 15 residues in the CDR3. The V and J ends lost 5 bases and 2 bases, in that order; junction bases with no gene match: 9. Germline V gene data show CDR1 as GTSNPN and CDR2 as SVGIG (reference sequence). CDR3 in amino acids: CAWAMGGGAYNEQFF. In DNA, the CDR3 is TGTGCCTGGGCGATGGGGGGAGGGGCCTACAATGAGCAGTTCTTC.

This clone was detected only a few times. J is TRBJ1-1 and V is TRBV2; 7 bases match TRBD1. This CDR3 is 14 amino acids long. V shed 6 bases and J 3 bases; nucleotides not matched to a gene: 7. Germline loops: CDR1 SNHLY, CDR2 FYNNEI. CDR3 DNA sequence: TGTGCCAGCAGAGTTGACAGGGTGTACACTGAAGCTTTCTTT. This translates into CASRVDRVYTEAFF.

The chain employs TRBV5-1 and TRBJ1-2; the D is unclear. This CDR3 comprises 16 residues. Germline V gene sequence: CDR1 SGHRS, CDR2 YFSETQ. The V end lost 0 bases, the J end lost 7 bases, and 19 bases lay between the germline ends. The CDR3 region is CASSLGSRGPVVGYTF. In DNA, the CDR3 is TGCGCCAGCAGCTTGGGATCCCGAGGGCCCGTGGTTGGCTACACCTTC.

The chain employs TRBV6-5 and TRBJ2-7; the D gene could be TRBD1 or TRBD2 (5 bases each). The CDR3 totals 14 residues. Germline V lookup: CDR1 MNHEY, CDR2 SVGAGI. V lost 2 bases, J lost 2 bases, and 10 bases lay in between. In DNA form, the CDR3 reads TGTGCCAGCAGTTACGGTCAGGGACCCTACGAGCAGTACTTC. Translation gives CASSYGQGPYEQYF.

The chain couples TRBV7-2 to TRBJ1-3; unclear D gene. The ends were cut back, 1 base at V and 0 bases at J, with 10 bases in the middle. The CDR3 sequence is 16 residues long. Germline V gene sequence: CDR1 SGHTA, CDR2 FQGNSA. The CDR3 DNA reads as TGTGCCAGCAGCTTAGGACGGTTCAGCTCTGGAAACACCATATATTTT. Residues: CASSLGRFSSGNTIYF.